This T cell receptor beta chain originates from a study of blood T cell repertoires in COVID-19. Overall study: Specimens from acute and convalescent COVID-19 originated in the United States, Italy and Spain. From T cells, B-cell-depleted T cells, or PBMCs came the material, which was cDNA or gDNA.

Original handling: The authors estimated nucleated cell counts from reference gene primer amplification. The table came from immunoSEQ multiplex PCR; TCRdb's copy has only in-frame clones and leaves some out. Clonal size and the V and J genes are those of that table, whereas D and trimming came from the DNA. The table lists approximately 92,000 clones, more than 75% of them singletons. Germline CDR1 is LGHNA and CDR2 is YSLEER. The CDR3 contains 15 residues. V was pared by 6 bases and J by 5 bases, with 11 bases of the junction left unmatched. The source of this sequence is a man aged 80 or over with acute or convalescent COVID-19. V and J are TRBV4-3 and TRBJ2-3; the match to TRBD2 covers 7 bases. The sequencing input was peripheral blood. Written as DNA, the CDR3 is TGCGCCAGCAGTTACGAGGGAGGGGCGGGAGATACGCAGTATTTT. It specifies CASSYEGGAGDTQYF.